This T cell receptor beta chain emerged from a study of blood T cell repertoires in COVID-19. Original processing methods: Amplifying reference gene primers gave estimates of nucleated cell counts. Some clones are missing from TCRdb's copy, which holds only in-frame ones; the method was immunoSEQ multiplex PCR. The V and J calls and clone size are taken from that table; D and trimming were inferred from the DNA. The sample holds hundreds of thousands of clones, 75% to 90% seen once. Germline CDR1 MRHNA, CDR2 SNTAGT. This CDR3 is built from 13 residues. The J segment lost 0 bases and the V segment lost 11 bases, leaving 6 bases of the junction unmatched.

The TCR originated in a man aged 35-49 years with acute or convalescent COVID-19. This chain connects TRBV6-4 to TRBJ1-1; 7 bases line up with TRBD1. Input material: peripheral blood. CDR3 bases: TGTGCCGGAAAGACAGGGATGAACACTGAAGCTTTCTTT. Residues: CAGKTGMNTEAFF.